These 27 T cell receptor beta chains share one sample of origin, sequenced in a study of response to subunit inactivated influenza vaccine. TCRdb recomputed calls from the RT-PCR reads with MiXCR, one row per CDR3 protein. The repertoire holds 400,000 to 550,000 distinct CDR3 sequences, with about 25% as singletons. The specimen was CD4+ T cells sorted from PBMCs, collected 5 to 6 days after vaccination. All receptors come from a man aged 50 or older who received an inactivated influenza vaccine.

This clonotype showed up just a few times. The DNA for the CDR3 is TGTGCCAGCAGCTTAAGTGCGGCCACAGATACGCAGTATTTT. Protein product: CASSLSAATDTQYF. The rearrangement joins TRBV7-3 to TRBJ2-3; D is undetermined. CDR1 is SGHTA and CDR2 is FQGTGA in the germline V gene. This CDR3 spans 14 amino acids. Trimming shortened V by 1 base and J by 2 bases, and 7 bases separated the two germline ends.

This clonotype has a handful of counts. V usage is TRBV5-1 and J usage is TRBJ2-6; perhaps TRBD2 as D (6 bases). The CDR3 extends over 15 amino acids. The germline V gene has CDR1 SGHRS and CDR2 YFSETQ. Trimming cost V 3 bases and J 4 bases, with 11 bases left between them. The CDR3 DNA reads TGCGCCAGCAGCTCCTCGGGGGTGGGGGCCAACGTCCTGACTTTC. Its translation: CASSSSGVGANVLTF.

This clonotype was counted between two and nine times. This chain links TRBV30 with TRBJ1-2; 10 bases map to TRBD1. The CDR3 covers 15 residues. Germline CDR1 is GTSNPN and CDR2 is SVGIG (reference sequence). V was pared by 7 bases and J by 2 bases, with 10 bases of the junction left unmatched. CDR3 DNA sequence: TGTGCCTTCCGGGACAGGGGATATACCAACTATGGCTACACCTTC. It is translated as CAFRDRGYTNYGYTF.

The rearrangement uses TRBV20-1 and TRBJ1-2; 7 bases map to TRBD1. CDR1 DFQATT and CDR2 SNEGSKA come from the germline V gene (reference sequence). The V and J ends lost 4 bases and 4 bases, in that order; junction bases with no gene match: 9. The CDR3 has 14 amino acids. In nucleotides, the CDR3 is TGCAGTGCTATACCGGGACAGACGGGCTATGGCTACACCTTC. Its translation: CSAIPGQTGYGYTF.

The chain employs TRBV29-1 and TRBJ2-7; 12 bases align to TRBD1. The V and J ends lost 6 bases and 5 bases, in that order; junction bases with no gene match: 2. Germline V gene lookup returns CDR1 SQVTM and CDR2 ANQGSEA. The CDR3 extends over 12 amino acids. The DNA of the CDR3 is TGCAGCGTGGGACAGGGGGCTAACGAGCAGTACTTC. It specifies CSVGQGANEQYF.

This clonotype was recorded once. The chain is built from TRBV20-1 and TRBJ2-5; a weak D match, TRBD1 (6 bases). The V end lost 0 bases, the J end lost 2 bases, and 10 bases lay between the germline ends. The germline gives CDR1 DFQATT, CDR2 SNEGSKA (reference sequence). The CDR3 length is 14 residues. DNA for the CDR3: TGCAGTGCTAGAGAGCCGGACAGACAAGAGACCCAGTACTTC. Its protein is CSAREPDRQETQYF.

The sample holds a few counts of this clonotype. The V and J genes are TRBV6-2 or TRBV6-3 and TRBJ2-3; D is unresolved. The CDR3 consists of 14 residues. Germline-derived CDR1 and CDR2 are MNHEY and SVGEGT. The V gene lost 2 bases and the J gene lost 1 base, with 7 bases spanning the gap. This CDR3 reads CASSYLGRTDTQYF. The CDR3 DNA is TGTGCCAGCAGTTACCTAGGTCGCACAGATACGCAGTATTTT.

This clonotype was observed a few times. The gene calls are TRBV11-2 and TRBJ2-7; a possible D gene is TRBD1 (6 bases). The CDR3 is made up of 15 amino acids. Per the germline V gene, CDR1 is SGHAT and CDR2 is FQNNGV. V lost 3 bases, J lost 4 bases, and 16 bases lay in between. CDR3 protein: CASSFSRQALYEQYF. The CDR3 DNA reads TGTGCCAGCAGCTTCTCACGACAGGCTTTGTACGAGCAGTACTTC.

This clonotype was counted ten times or more. J is TRBJ2-3 and V is TRBV6-5; possible D gene TRBD1, 6 bases. The CDR3 is 14 amino acids. CDR1 MNHEY and CDR2 SVGAGI come from the germline V gene. The V gene lost 4 bases and the J gene lost 0 bases, with 8 bases spanning the gap. Here the CDR3 DNA reads TGTGCCAGCAGTTCTAGGGGGAGCACAGATACGCAGTATTTT. Protein sequence: CASSSRGSTDTQYF.

This clonotype was observed many times. The chain carries TRBV12-3 or TRBV12-4 and TRBJ2-5, with D unclear. The CDR3 consists of 11 residues. Trimming took 4 bases from V and 5 from J, leaving 5 bases between them. The CDR3 region has the DNA TGTGCCAGCAGTTCTCTGGAGACCCAGTACTTC. Its protein is CASSSLETQYF.

This clonotype has more than one count but fewer than ten. The chain has TRBV20-1 and TRBJ2-3; weak D call: TRBD2 (5 bases). From germline, CDR1 is DFQATT and CDR2 SNEGSKA (reference sequence). Trimming shortened V by 4 bases and J by 0 bases, and 17 bases separated the two germline ends. CDR3 length equals 16 residues. This CDR3 reads CSATTGGVPSTDTQYF. In nucleotides, the CDR3 is TGCAGTGCTACCACCGGAGGAGTCCCTAGCACAGATACGCAGTATTTT.

This clonotype has just a few counts. This rearrangement joins TRBV4-3 to TRBJ2-5; the D is unclear. Trimming left V 1 base short and J 2 bases short, with 5 bases between. This CDR3 spans 13 amino acids. CDR1 LGHNA and CDR2 YSLEER come from the germline V gene. CDR3 loop: CASSQVTQETQYF. Written as DNA, the CDR3 is TGCGCCAGCAGCCAAGTAACGCAAGAGACCCAGTACTTC.

The chain uses TRBV20-1 and TRBJ2-5; D possibly uses TRBD1 or TRBD2 (6 bases each). Trimming cost V 3 bases and J 2 bases, with 13 bases left between them. CDR1 is DFQATT and CDR2 is SNEGSKA in the germline V gene (reference sequence). CDR3 length: 14 residues. The CDR3 sequence: CSARRGTVQETQYF. The CDR3, as DNA: TGCAGTGCTAGGAGGGGGACTGTTCAAGAGACCCAGTACTTC.

A few counts support this clonotype. This chain links TRBV7-9 with TRBJ2-3, with D perhaps TRBD2 (6 bases). Germline lookup yields CDR1 SEHNR and CDR2 FQNEAQ (reference sequence). This CDR3 has 16 residues. V dropped 1 base and J dropped 4 bases, with 15 bases sitting between them. CDR3 bases: TGTGCCAGCAGCTTAGTAATTGCGGGAACTTCAGATACGCAGTATTTT. Amino acid sequence: CASSLVIAGTSDTQYF.

This clonotype was recorded a few times. In DNA, the CDR3 is TGTGCCATCAGTGAGTCGAAAGCAAGCGAGACCCAGTACTTC. Its protein product is CAISESKASETQYF. The rearrangement uses TRBV10-3 and TRBJ2-5; D unresolved. The germline V and J ends were trimmed by 0 bases and 5 bases, with 10 bases remaining between them. Germline CDR1 reads ENHRY; CDR2 reads SYGVKD. CDR3 length: 14 residues.

This CDR3 is CASSLSWSGTNLRSSYNEQFF. In DNA, the CDR3 is TGTGCCAGCAGTTTATCGTGGAGCGGCACGAATCTTCGTTCCTCCTACAATGAGCAGTTCTTC. The gene calls are TRBV12-3 or TRBV12-4 and TRBJ2-1; D possibly corresponds to TRBD2 (5 bases). This CDR3 region has 21 residues. Trimming took off 2 bases at V and 0 bases at J, with 26 bases between the two ends.

The gene calls are TRBV9 and TRBJ2-1, with no clear D. The CDR3 has 16 residues. The germline V gene encodes CDR1 SGDLS and CDR2 YYNGEE. Trimming took 0 bases from V and 4 from J, leaving 14 bases between them. The DNA for the CDR3 is TGTGCCAGCAGCGTAGGGCCAGCTCGGGCGTACAATGAGCAGTTCTTC. As protein: CASSVGPARAYNEQFF.

J is TRBJ1-1 and V is TRBV5-5; 7 bases match TRBD1. Germline loops: CDR1 SGHKS, CDR2 YYEKEE (reference sequence). This CDR3 has 16 residues. V lost 4 bases and J lost 5; bases outside the gene matches: 14. The CDR3 sequence: CASSPRATGRGTEAFF. The DNA of the CDR3 is TGTGCCAGCAGCCCCCGGGCGACAGGGAGGGGGACTGAAGCTTTCTTT.

This clonotype was seen only a few times. The rearrangement links TRBV20-1 to TRBJ2-3; D is unresolved. Germline values: CDR1 DFQATT, CDR2 SNEGSKA (reference sequence). This CDR3 contains 12 residues. Trimming took off 6 bases at V and 5 bases at J, with 12 bases between the two ends. The CDR3 reads CSAPELGDTQYF. CDR3 DNA: TGCAGTGCGCCTGAACTCGGAGATACGCAGTATTTT.

The chain is built from TRBV4-2 and TRBJ2-3, with TRBD2 matching over 7 bases. Germline-derived CDR1 and CDR2 are LGHNA and YNFKEQ. The CDR3 runs 17 residues. The ends lost 2 bases at V and 0 bases at J; junction bases unmatched: 8. This chain's CDR3 is CASSQLGIAGSTDTQYF. Here the CDR3 DNA reads TGTGCCAGCAGCCAACTCGGGATAGCGGGTAGCACAGATACGCAGTATTTT.

This clonotype was counted at least ten times. The chain couples TRBV20-1 to TRBJ1-1; the D is unclear. The CDR3 contains 11 residues. The germline CDR1 and CDR2 sequences are DFQATT and SNEGSKA (reference sequence). Deletions cut 6 bases from V and 0 bases from J, with 5 bases between. The CDR3 DNA follows: TGCAGTGCGCCCCTGAACACTGAAGCTTTCTTT. Translation gives CSAPLNTEAFF.

This clonotype was observed a handful of times. A read error is possible here, since a much larger clone lies one base away. The chain carries TRBV7-2 and TRBJ2-1; 13 nucleotides agree with TRBD2. After removal of 3 bases from V and 5 bases from J, the junction contained 1 base not matched to a gene. The CDR3 consists of 15 residues. CDR1 and CDR2 from the germline V gene are SGHTA and FQGNSA. Written as DNA, the CDR3 is TGTGCCAGCAGCTTGACTAGCGGGAGGCACAATGAGCAGTTCTTC. Protein: CASSLTSGRHNEQFF.

The V and J genes are TRBV14 and TRBJ2-1, with 10 bases lining up with TRBD2. The CDR3 is 17 residues long. CDR1 and CDR2 from the germline V gene are SGHDN and FVKESK. Trimming at V came to 2 bases and at J to 3 bases, leaving 7 bases not matched to a gene. The CDR3 spells CASSQFSTSGVYNEQFF. The CDR3, as DNA: TGTGCCAGCAGCCAATTCTCAACTAGCGGGGTCTACAATGAGCAGTTCTTC.

This clonotype was detected a few times. The chain carries TRBV5-6 and TRBJ1-5; a possible D gene is TRBD1 (5 bases). Deletions cut 4 bases from V and 3 bases from J, with 23 bases between. CDR3 length: 18 amino acids. Germline values: CDR1 SGHDT, CDR2 YYEEEE. CDR3 bases: TGTGCCAGCAGCCGGGGGGGATTTCAGAGTATCAACAATCAGCCCCAGCATTTT. Translation: CASSRGGFQSINNQPQHF.

This clonotype has a handful of counts. The chain joins TRBV12-3 or TRBV12-4 to TRBJ2-3; 8 nucleotides line up with TRBD2. The length of the CDR3 is 16 residues. Germline trimming cut 0 bases from V and 2 bases from J; bases unmatched to any gene: 4. CDR3 region: CASSLALAGHTDTQYF. The CDR3 coding sequence is TGTGCCAGCAGTTTAGCGCTAGCGGGTCACACAGATACGCAGTATTTT.

Points on this clonotype: Possible read error: a much larger clone is one base away. The CDR3 reads CASSSSNRVYEQYF. CDR3 DNA sequence: TGTGCCAGCAGTTCCTCGAATCGGGTTTACGAGCAGTACTTC. V and J are TRBV12-3 or TRBV12-4 and TRBJ2-7; D is uncertain. The V end lost 4 bases, the J end lost 4 bases, and 14 bases lay between the germline ends. CDR3 length: 14 amino acids.

This clonotype has more than one count but fewer than ten. The rearrangement joins TRBV3-1 to TRBJ2-7; the match to TRBD1 covers 9 bases. This CDR3 region has 17 residues. Germline CDR1 and CDR2: LGHDT and YNNKEL (reference sequence). Germline trimming cut 1 base from V and 0 bases from J; bases unmatched to any gene: 7. CDR3 bases: TGTGCCAGCAGCCAAGCTTTAGGACAGGGGTCCTCCTACGAGCAGTACTTC. Translated, it gives CASSQALGQGSSYEQYF.